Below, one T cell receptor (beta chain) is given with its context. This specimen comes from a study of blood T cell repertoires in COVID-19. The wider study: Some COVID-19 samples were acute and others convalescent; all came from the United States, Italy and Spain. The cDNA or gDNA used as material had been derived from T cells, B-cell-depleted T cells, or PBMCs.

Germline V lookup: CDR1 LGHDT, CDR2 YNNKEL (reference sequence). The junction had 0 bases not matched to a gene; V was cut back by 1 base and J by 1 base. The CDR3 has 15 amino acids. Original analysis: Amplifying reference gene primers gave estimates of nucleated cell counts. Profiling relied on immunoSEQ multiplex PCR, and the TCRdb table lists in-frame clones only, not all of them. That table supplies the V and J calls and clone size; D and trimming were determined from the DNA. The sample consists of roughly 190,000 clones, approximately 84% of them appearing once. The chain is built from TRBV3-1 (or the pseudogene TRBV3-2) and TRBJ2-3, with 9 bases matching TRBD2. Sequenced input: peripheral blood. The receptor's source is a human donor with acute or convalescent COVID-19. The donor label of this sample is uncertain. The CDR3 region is CASSQGTSGTDTQYF. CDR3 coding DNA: TGTGCCAGCAGCCAAGGGACTAGCGGCACAGATACGCAGTATTTT.